This entry describes one T cell receptor (beta chain). Its specificity is not known. The data were produced by immunoSEQ multiplex PCR, yet TCRdb's version contains in-frame clones alone and is incomplete. The sample has about 170,000 clones; more than 75% are singletons. The data are from a study of cytomegalovirus exposure and HLA in healthy donors. Whole-study results and caveats: The study labeled 170 or so TCR beta chains cytomegalovirus-associated.

The specimen sequenced was PBMCs. The origin of this receptor is a man between 18 and 35 years old in good health and CMV-seropositive.

CDR3 sequence reads: CASSVGGANSLHTF. The DNA for the CDR3 is TGTGCCAGCAGCGTAGGCGGTGCGAACTCCCTTCACACCTTC. The chain is built from TRBV9 and TRBJ1-2; D gene ambiguous. The CDR3 extends over 14 amino acids. Germline V lookup: CDR1 SGDLS, CDR2 YYNGEE. V lost 0 bases and J lost 12, with 18 bases in between.